These 2 T cell receptor beta chains were sequenced from one sample in a study of control samples from healthy donors and cancer patients (dated by TCRdb to the early 2020s). To prepare the library, the immunoSEQ multiplex PCR assay was applied. TCRdb took this table from immuneACCESS and kept in-frame rearrangements with V and J called. Such tables lack part of the clones; where checked against another copy, unresolved V genes explain under half of the gap, and the rest is unexplained. Here the sample has 70,000 to 80,000 clones; around 84% occur a single time. The leading ten clones occupy around 16% of the sample. The sequencing input was blood. The receptors come from a man in his fifties or sixties in good health.

The chain couples TRBV30 to TRBJ2-3; no clear D gene. This CDR3 contains 14 residues. Trimming cost V 3 bases and J 1 base, with 11 bases left between them. CDR1 and CDR2 (germline): GTSNPN, SVGIG (reference sequence). The CDR3 sequence: CAWRPFPGTDTQYF. The CDR3 DNA reads TGTGCCTGGAGACCCTTTCCGGGCACAGATACGCAGTATTTT.

This clone was recorded only once. This chain connects TRBV19 to TRBJ1-4; 7 nucleotides agree with TRBD1. The V gene's germline CDR1 is LNHDA and CDR2 SQIVND (reference sequence). V shed 7 bases and J 5 bases; nucleotides not matched to a gene: 4. The CDR3 runs to 13 residues. CDR3 bases: TGTGCCAGTATGGGACAGTGGAATGAAAAACTGTTTTTT. It encodes CASMGQWNEKLFF. The variable domain in full, completed from reference TRBV19 and TRBJ1-4, reads DGGITQSPKYLFRKEGQNVTLSCEQNLNHDAMYWYRQDPGQGLRLIYYSQIVNDFQKGDIAEGYSVSREKKESFPLTVTSAQKNPTAFYLCASMGQWNEKLFFGSGTQLSVL.